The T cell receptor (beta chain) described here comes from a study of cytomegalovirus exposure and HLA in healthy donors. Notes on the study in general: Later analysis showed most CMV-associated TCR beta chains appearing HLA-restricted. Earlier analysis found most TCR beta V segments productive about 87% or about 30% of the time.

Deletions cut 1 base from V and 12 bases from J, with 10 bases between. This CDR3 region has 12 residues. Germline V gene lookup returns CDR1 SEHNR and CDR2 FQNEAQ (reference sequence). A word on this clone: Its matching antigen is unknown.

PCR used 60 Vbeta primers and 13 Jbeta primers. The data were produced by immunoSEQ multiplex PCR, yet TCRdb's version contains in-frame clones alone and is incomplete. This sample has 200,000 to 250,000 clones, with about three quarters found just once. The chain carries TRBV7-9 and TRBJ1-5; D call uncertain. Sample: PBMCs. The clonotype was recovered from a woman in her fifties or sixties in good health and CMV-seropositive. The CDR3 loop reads CASSLGAQLQHF. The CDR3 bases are TGTGCCAGCAGCTTAGGAGCGCAACTCCAGCATTTT.